This TCR beta chain came from a study of breast tumors, draining lymph nodes, adjacent tissues. Study-wide results and caveats: Tumor repertoires ranked between lymph nodes and nontumor tissue in diversity, with V and J gene preferences.

From the multiplex PCR reads, TCRdb called clonotypes with MiXCR, one entry per CDR3 protein. The sample lists about 63,000 distinct CDR3 sequences, approximately 57% occurring once. CDR3 length: 14 residues. Between the trimmed V and J ends, which lost 1 base and 3 bases, there was a span of 10 bases. Germline assignment: CDR1 DFQATT and CDR2 SNEGSKA (reference sequence). About this clonotype: The antigen is unknown.

Sequenced input: breast tumor tissue. The sequence came from a female donor with breast cancer. Some clones in this sample may be carry-over from other donors' samples. The V and J genes are TRBV20-1 and TRBJ1-5; D possibly corresponds to TRBD1 (6 bases). The chain's CDR3 is CSARVGGHNQPQHF. CDR3 DNA: TGCAGTGCTAGAGTTGGGGGCCACAATCAGCCCCAGCATTTT.